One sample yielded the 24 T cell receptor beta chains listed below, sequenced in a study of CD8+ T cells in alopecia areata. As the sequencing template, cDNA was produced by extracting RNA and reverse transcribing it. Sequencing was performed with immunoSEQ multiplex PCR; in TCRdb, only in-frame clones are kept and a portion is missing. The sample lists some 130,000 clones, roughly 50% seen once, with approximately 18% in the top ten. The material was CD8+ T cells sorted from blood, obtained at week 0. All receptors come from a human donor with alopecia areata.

The CDR3 DNA reads as TGTGCCTGGAGTGTAGGGACCTTCCGGAAACAGCCCCAGCATTTT. Its translation is CAWSVGTFRKQPQHF. V is TRBV30 and J is TRBJ1-5, with D possibly being TRBD1 (5 bases). CDR3 length: 15 amino acids. Trimming left V 0 bases short and J 7 bases short, with 16 bases between. Per germline, CDR1 GTSNPN and CDR2 SVGIG (reference sequence). Using reference TRBV30 and TRBJ1-5 for the parts outside the CDR3, the full variable domain is SQTIHQWPATLVQPVGSPLSLECTVEGTSNPNLYWYRQAAGRGLQLLFYSVGIGQISSEVPQNLSASRPQDRQFILSSKKLLLSDSGFYLCAWSVGTFRKQPQHFGDGTRLSIL.

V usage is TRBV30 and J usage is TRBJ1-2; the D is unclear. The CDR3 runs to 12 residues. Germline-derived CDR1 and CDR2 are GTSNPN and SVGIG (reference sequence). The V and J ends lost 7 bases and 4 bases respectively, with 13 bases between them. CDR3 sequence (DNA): TGTGCCTACGTCGGTACCCTCTATGGCTACACCTTC. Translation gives CAYVGTLYGYTF.

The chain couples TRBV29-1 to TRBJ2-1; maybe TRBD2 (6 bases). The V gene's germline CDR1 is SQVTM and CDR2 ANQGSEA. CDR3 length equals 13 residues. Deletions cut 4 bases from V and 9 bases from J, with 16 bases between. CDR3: CSVVWRALGEQFF. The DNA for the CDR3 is TGCAGCGTTGTTTGGAGGGCATTGGGTGAGCAGTTCTTC.

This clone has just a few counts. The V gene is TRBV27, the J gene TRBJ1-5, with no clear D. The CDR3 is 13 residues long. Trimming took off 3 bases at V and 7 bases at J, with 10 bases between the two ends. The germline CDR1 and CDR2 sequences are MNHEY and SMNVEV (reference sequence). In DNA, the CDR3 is TGTGCCAGCAGTTTTGGGGAAGGGCAGCCCCAGCATTTT. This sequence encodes CASSFGEGQPQHF.

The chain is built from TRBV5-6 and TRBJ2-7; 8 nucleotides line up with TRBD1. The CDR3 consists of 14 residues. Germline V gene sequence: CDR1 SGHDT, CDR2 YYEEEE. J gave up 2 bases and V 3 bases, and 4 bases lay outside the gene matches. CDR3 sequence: CASSYSTGAYEQYF. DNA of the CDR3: TGTGCCAGCAGCTACTCGACAGGGGCCTACGAGCAGTACTTC.

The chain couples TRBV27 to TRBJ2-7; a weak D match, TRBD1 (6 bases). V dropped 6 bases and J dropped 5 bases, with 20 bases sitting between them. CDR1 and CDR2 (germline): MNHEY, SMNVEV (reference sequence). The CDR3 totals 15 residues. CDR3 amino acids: CASSNTTGSIDEQYF. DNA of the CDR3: TGTGCCAGCAGCAACACCACAGGGTCCATCGACGAGCAGTACTTC.

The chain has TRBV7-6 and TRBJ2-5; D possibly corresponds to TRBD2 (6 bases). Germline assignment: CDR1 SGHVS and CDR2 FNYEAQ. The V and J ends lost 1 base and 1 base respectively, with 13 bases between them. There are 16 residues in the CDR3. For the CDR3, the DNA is TGTGCCAGCAGCTTAGACTCGCGGGGCGTCCAAGAGACCCAGTACTTC. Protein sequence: CASSLDSRGVQETQYF.

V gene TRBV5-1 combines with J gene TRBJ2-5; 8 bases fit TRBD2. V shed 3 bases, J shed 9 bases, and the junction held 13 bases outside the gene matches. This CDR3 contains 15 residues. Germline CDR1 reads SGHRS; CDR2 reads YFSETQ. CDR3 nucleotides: TGCGCCAGCAGCTCGTGGACTAGCAGGCCCATGTCCCAGTACTTC. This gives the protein CASSSWTSRPMSQYF.

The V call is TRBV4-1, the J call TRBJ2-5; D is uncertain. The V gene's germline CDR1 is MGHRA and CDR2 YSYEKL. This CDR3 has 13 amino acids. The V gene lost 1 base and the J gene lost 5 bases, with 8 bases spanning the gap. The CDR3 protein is CASSQALRETQYF. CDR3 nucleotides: TGCGCCAGCAGCCAAGCCTTGAGGGAGACCCAGTACTTC.

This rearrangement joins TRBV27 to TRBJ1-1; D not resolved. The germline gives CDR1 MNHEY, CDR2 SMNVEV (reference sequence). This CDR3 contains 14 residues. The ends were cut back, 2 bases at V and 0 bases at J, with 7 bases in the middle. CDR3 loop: CASSLLFMNTEAFF. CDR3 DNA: TGTGCCAGCAGTTTACTGTTCATGAACACTGAAGCTTTCTTT.

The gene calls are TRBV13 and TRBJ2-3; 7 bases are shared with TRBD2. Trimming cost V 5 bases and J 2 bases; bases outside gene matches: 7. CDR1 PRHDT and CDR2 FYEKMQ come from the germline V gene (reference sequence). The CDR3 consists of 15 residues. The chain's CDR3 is CASSREGWDTDTQYF. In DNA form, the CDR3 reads TGTGCCAGCAGCAGGGAGGGATGGGACACAGATACGCAGTATTTT.

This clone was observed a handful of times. The CDR3, as DNA: TGTGCCTGGAGTTGGGGAGCGGATGAAGAGACCCAGTACTTC. This gives the protein CAWSWGADEETQYF. The chain links TRBV30 to TRBJ2-5; a weak D match, TRBD2 (5 bases). The ends were cut back, 2 bases at V and 3 bases at J, with 13 bases in the middle. Germline assignment: CDR1 GTSNPN and CDR2 SVGIG (reference sequence). This CDR3 is 14 amino acids long.

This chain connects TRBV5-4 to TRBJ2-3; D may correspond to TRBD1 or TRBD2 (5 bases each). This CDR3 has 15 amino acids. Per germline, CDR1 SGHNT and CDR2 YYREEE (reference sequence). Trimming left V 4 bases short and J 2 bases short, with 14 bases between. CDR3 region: CASSPGREITDTQYF. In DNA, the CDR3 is TGTGCCAGCAGCCCCGGCAGGGAGATCACAGATACGCAGTATTTT.

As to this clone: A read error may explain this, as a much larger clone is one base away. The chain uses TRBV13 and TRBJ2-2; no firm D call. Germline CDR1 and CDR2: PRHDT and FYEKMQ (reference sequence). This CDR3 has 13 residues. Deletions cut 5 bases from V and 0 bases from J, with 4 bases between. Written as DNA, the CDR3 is TGTGCCAGCAGCCCTTCGAACACCGGGGAGCTGTTTTTT. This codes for CASSPSNTGELFF.

CDR3 protein: CASSLDPDITQYF. DNA of the CDR3: TGTGCCAGCAGCTTAGATCCCGACATCACCCAGTACTTC. This chain uses TRBV7-9 with TRBJ2-5; no reliable D call. Trimming shortened V by 1 base and J by 8 bases, and 11 bases separated the two germline ends. CDR3 length: 13 amino acids. Looked up from germline, CDR1 is SEHNR and CDR2 is FQNEAQ (reference sequence).

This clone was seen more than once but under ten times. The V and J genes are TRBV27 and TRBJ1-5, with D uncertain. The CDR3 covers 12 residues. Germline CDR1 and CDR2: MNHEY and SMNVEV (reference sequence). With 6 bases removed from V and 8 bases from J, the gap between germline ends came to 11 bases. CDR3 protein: CASSPAGEPQHF. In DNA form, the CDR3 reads TGTGCCAGCAGCCCGGCGGGTGAGCCCCAGCATTTT.

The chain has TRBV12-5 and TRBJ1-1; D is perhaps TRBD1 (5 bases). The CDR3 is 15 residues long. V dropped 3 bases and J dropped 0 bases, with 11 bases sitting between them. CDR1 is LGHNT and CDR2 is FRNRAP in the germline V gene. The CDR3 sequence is CASGFGGSVNTEAFF. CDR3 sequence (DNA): TGTGCTAGTGGTTTTGGGGGGTCGGTGAACACTGAAGCTTTCTTT.

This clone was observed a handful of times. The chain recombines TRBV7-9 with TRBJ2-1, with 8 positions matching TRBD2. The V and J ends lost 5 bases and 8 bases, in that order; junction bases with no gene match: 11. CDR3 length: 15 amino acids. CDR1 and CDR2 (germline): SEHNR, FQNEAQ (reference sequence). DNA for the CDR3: TGTGCCAGCAGCCCCTGGACGGGGGGGGAGGATGAGCAGTTCTTC. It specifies CASSPWTGGEDEQFF.

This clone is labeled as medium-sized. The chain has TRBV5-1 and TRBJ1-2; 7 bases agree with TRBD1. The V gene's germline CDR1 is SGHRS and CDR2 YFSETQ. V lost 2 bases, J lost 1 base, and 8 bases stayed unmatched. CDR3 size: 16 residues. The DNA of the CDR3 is TGCGCCAGCAGCTTAAACCGGGACAGAAATAACTATGGCTACACCTTC. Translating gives CASSLNRDRNNYGYTF. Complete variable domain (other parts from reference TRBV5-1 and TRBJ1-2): KAGVTQTPRYLIKTRGQQVTLSCSPISGHRSVSWYQQTPGQGLQFLFEYFSETQRNKGNFPGRFSGRQFSNSRSEMNVSTLELGDSALYLCASSLNRDRNNYGYTFGSGTRLTVV.

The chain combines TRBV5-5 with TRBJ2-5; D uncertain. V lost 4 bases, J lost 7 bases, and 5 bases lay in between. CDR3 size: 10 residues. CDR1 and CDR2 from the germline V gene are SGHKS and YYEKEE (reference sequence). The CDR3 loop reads CASSGPTQYF. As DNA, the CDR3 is TGTGCCAGCAGCGGGCCGACCCAGTACTTC.

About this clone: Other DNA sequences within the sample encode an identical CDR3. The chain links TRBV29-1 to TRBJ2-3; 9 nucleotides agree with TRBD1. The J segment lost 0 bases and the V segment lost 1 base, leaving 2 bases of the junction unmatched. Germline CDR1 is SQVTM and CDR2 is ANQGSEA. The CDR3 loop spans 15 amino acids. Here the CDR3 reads CSVEGDRESTDTQYF. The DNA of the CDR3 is TGCAGCGTTGAAGGGGACAGGGAGAGCACAGATACGCAGTATTTT.

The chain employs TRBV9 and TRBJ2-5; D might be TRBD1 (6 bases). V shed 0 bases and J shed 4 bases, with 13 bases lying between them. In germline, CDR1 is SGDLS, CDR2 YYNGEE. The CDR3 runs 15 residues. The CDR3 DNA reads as TGTGCCAGCAGCGTAGGACAGGCGGTGGGAGAGACCCAGTACTTC. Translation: CASSVGQAVGETQYF.

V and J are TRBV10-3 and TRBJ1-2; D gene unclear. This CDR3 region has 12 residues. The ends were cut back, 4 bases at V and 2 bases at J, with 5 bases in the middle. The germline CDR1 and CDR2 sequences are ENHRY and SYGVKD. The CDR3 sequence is CAISGGNYGYTF. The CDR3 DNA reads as TGTGCCATCAGTGGGGGAAACTATGGCTACACCTTC.

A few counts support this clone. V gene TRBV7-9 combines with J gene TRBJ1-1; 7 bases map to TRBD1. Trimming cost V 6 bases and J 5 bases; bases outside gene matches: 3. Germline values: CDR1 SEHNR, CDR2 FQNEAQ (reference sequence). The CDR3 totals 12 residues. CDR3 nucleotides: TGTGCCAGCAGGCCAGGGGGGACTGAAGCTTTCTTT. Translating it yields CASRPGGTEAFF. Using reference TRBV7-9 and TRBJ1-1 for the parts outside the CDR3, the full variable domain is DTGVSQNPRHKITKRGQNVTFRCDPISEHNRLYWYRQTLGQGPEFLTYFQNEAQLEKSRLLSDRFSAERPKGSFSTLEIQRTEQGDSAMYLCASRPGGTEAFFGQGTRLTVV.